These 29 T cell receptor beta chains were all obtained from the same sample, sequenced in a study of cytomegalovirus exposure and HLA in healthy donors (dated by TCRdb to about 2017). Library generation was performed with the immunoSEQ multiplex PCR assay. The multiplex PCR relied on a mix of 60 forward primers for TCR Vbeta segments and 13 reverse primers for TCR Jbeta segments. Held by TCRdb, this immuneACCESS table contains in-frame sequences only and omits some clones. Under half of the omission traces to an unresolved V gene where checked; the cause of the rest is unknown. In all, the sample holds about 62,000 clones, and about four fifths of those were seen once. The ten top clones hold 5.4% of the sample. The sequenced sample consisted of PBMCs. Receptors were obtained from a woman in her twenties or thirties in good health and CMV-seronegative.

V usage is TRBV28 and J usage is TRBJ2-7; TRBD2 is a possible D gene (5 bases). The CDR3 totals 12 residues. Trimming cost V 0 bases and J 7 bases, with 7 bases left between them. Germline CDR1 is MDHEN and CDR2 is SYDVKM. The CDR3 region is CASSLWKREQYF. The CDR3 region has the DNA TGTGCCAGCAGTTTATGGAAGCGGGAGCAGTACTTC.

The chain links TRBV18 to TRBJ1-2, with 8 bases lining up with TRBD1. Trimming took 6 bases from V and 2 from J; bases not matched to a gene: 5. The germline V gene has CDR1 KGHSH and CDR2 LQKENI. The CDR3 has 14 amino acids. CDR3 loop: CASSPGGGNYGYTF. The CDR3 DNA sequence: TGTGCCAGCTCTCCAGGGGGCGGAAACTATGGCTACACCTTC.

This chain joins TRBV11-3 and TRBJ2-2; D unclear. This CDR3 is built from 12 residues. Germline V CDR1 and CDR2: SGHNT, YENEEA. V was trimmed by 3 bases and J by 5 bases, leaving 4 bases between them. In DNA form, the CDR3 reads TGTGCCAGCAGCTTGGAGACCGGGGAGCTGTTTTTT. It is translated as CASSLETGELFF.

The chain is built from TRBV7-3 and TRBJ1-2; maybe TRBD1 (5 bases). The CDR3 contains 14 residues. The germline V gene encodes CDR1 SGHTA and CDR2 FQGTGA. Trimming shortened V by 5 bases and J by 8 bases, and 18 bases separated the two germline ends. CDR3 coding DNA: TGTGCCAGCAGCACGGCCGGGACTGGTCGGGGCTACACCTTC. Translating it yields CASSTAGTGRGYTF.

Comment on this clone: Other DNA sequences within the sample encode an identical CDR3. As DNA, the CDR3 is TGTGCCTGGAAGACGGGGAGAATAATTGATCGTAACACCATATATTTT. Translation gives CAWKTGRIIDRNTIYF. This rearrangement joins TRBV30 to TRBJ1-3; D unresolved. Trimming stripped 4 bases from V and 7 bases from J, with 23 bases between. The CDR3 runs 16 residues. Per the germline V gene, CDR1 is GTSNPN and CDR2 is SVGIG (reference sequence).

The rearrangement uses TRBV11-2 and TRBJ2-7; tentatively, D is TRBD1 (5 bases). The CDR3 is made up of 14 amino acids. CDR1 and CDR2 (germline): SGHAT, FQNNGV. Trimming took 5 bases from V and 0 from J, leaving 11 bases between them. CDR3 protein: CASSPTVSSYEQYV. The CDR3 bases are TGTGCCAGCAGCCCGACAGTGAGCTCCTACGAGCAGTACGTC.

The rearrangement links TRBV5-1 to TRBJ2-6; D ambiguous. Germline V CDR1 and CDR2: SGHRS, YFSETQ. This CDR3 region has 17 residues. Trimming cost V 3 bases and J 0 bases, with 13 bases left between them. DNA for the CDR3: TGCGCCAGCAGCTCGGGTTCGATCAACTCTGGGGCCAACGTCCTGACTTTC. Translated: CASSSGSINSGANVLTF.

This clone was seen more than once but under ten times. The chain recombines TRBV15 with TRBJ2-4; D gene unclear. The V end was cut by 0 bases, the J end by 9 bases, with 6 bases between. The CDR3 runs to 12 residues. Per the germline V gene, CDR1 is LNHNV and CDR2 is YYDKDF (reference sequence). This chain's CDR3 is CATSRDLAIQYF. The CDR3, as DNA: TGTGCCACCAGCAGAGATCTGGCCATTCAGTACTTC. Variable domain in full (rest from reference TRBV15 and TRBJ2-4): DAMVIQNPRYQVTQFGKPVTLSCSQTLNHNVMYWYQQKSSQAPKLLFHYYDKDFNNEADTPDNFQSRRPNTSFCFLDIRSPGLGDTAMYLCATSRDLAIQYFGAGTRLSVL.

This clone was counted between two and nine times. This chain connects TRBV6-1 to TRBJ2-7; D gene ambiguous. The CDR3 extends over 11 amino acids. Per germline, CDR1 MNHNS and CDR2 SASEGT. The V end was cut by 3 bases, the J end by 4 bases, with 4 bases between. CDR3 region: CASSEAYEQYF. The CDR3, as DNA: TGTGCCAGCAGTGAGGCTTACGAGCAGTACTTC.

This clone appeared once. This chain uses TRBV6-1 with TRBJ1-2; 11 nucleotides line up with TRBD1. Trimming took 1 base from V and 4 from J; bases not matched to a gene: 5. CDR3 size: 16 residues. Germline V CDR1 and CDR2: MNHNS, SASEGT. CDR3 loop: CASSEGGQGASYGYTF. The CDR3, as DNA: TGTGCCAGCAGTGAAGGAGGACAGGGGGCTAGCTATGGCTACACCTTC.

In its sample, this clone was seen a few times. This chain connects TRBV7-2 to TRBJ2-1, with D perhaps TRBD2 (6 bases). Germline V CDR1 and CDR2: SGHTA, FQGNSA. This CDR3 spans 18 amino acids. Trimming left V 1 base short and J 2 bases short, with 18 bases between. The CDR3 region is CASSLVITWREPYNEQFF. CDR3 DNA: TGTGCCAGCAGCTTAGTAATTACGTGGCGGGAACCCTACAATGAGCAGTTCTTC.

The chain recombines TRBV15 with TRBJ2-6; 12 bases match TRBD1. V lost 5 bases to trimming and J lost 2 bases; unmatched junction nucleotides: 16. The V gene's germline CDR1 is LNHNV and CDR2 YYDKDF (reference sequence). This CDR3 region has 21 residues. CDR3 coding DNA: TGTGCCACCAGCCGCTATACAGGACCGGGACAGGGGGCGGCTGGGGCCAACGTCCTGACTTTC. Amino acid sequence: CATSRYTGPGQGAAGANVLTF.

The chain is built from TRBV4-1 and TRBJ2-1, with 7 positions matching TRBD2. V was pared by 0 bases and J by 3 bases, with 5 bases of the junction left unmatched. Germline CDR1 reads MGHRA; CDR2 reads YSYEKL. The CDR3 loop spans 16 amino acids. The CDR3 loop reads CASSQDGLAVYNEQFF. Here the CDR3 DNA reads TGCGCCAGCAGCCAAGATGGGCTAGCGGTCTACAATGAGCAGTTCTTC.

The chain combines TRBV27 with TRBJ1-2, with 8 bases identical to TRBD1. The CDR3 is made up of 16 amino acids. V dropped 2 bases and J dropped 2; count of bases not matched to a gene: 7. Germline-derived CDR1 and CDR2 are MNHEY and SMNVEV (reference sequence). The CDR3: CASSLRGQVENYGYTF. CDR3 coding DNA: TGTGCCAGCAGTTTACGGGGACAGGTAGAAAACTATGGCTACACCTTC.

The table lists this clone with a few counts. This sequence joins TRBV6-5 and TRBJ1-1; D gene uncertain. Germline V CDR1 and CDR2: MNHEY, SVGAGI. The V gene lost 6 bases and the J gene lost 1 base, with 12 bases spanning the gap. The CDR3 is 14 residues long. For the CDR3, the DNA is TGTGCCAGCAGCGCCTTTTTGCGGAACACTGAAGCTTTCTTT. The encoded protein is CASSAFLRNTEAFF.

This clone has more than one count but fewer than ten. This chain uses TRBV7-9 with TRBJ1-5, with D perhaps TRBD1 (6 bases). The CDR3 has 14 amino acids. Germline V gene sequence: CDR1 SEHNR, CDR2 FQNEAQ (reference sequence). With 6 bases removed from V and 1 base from J, the gap between germline ends came to 10 bases. CDR3 amino acids: CASSYTGSNQPQHF. CDR3 nucleotide sequence: TGTGCCAGCAGTTACACAGGGAGCAATCAGCCCCAGCATTTT.

The chain has TRBV6-1 and TRBJ2-1, with TRBD2 matching 8 bases. This CDR3 comprises 17 residues. V gave up 1 base and J gave up 9 bases; unmatched junction bases: 14. The germline V gene has CDR1 MNHNS and CDR2 SASEGT. The CDR3 sequence: CASSEGGAGVGQGEQFF. The CDR3 DNA is TGTGCCAGCAGTGAAGGGGGAGCGGGAGTGGGTCAGGGTGAGCAGTTCTTC.

Only a few counts were recorded for this clone. This chain connects TRBV5-4 to TRBJ1-1; D may be TRBD1 (5 bases). Trimming removed 4 bases at V and 4 bases at J, with 17 bases between. This CDR3 is built from 15 residues. Germline V gene sequence: CDR1 SGHNT, CDR2 YYREEE (reference sequence). This chain's CDR3 is CASSRIVTGGTEAFF. CDR3 bases: TGTGCCAGCAGCCGCATTGTCACGGGGGGCACTGAAGCTTTCTTT. Combining the CDR3 with reference TRBV5-4 and TRBJ1-1 gives the whole variable domain ETGVTQSPTHLIKTRGQQVTLRCSSQSGHNTVSWYQQALGQGPQFIFQYYREEENGRGNFPPRFSGLQFPNYSSELNVNALELDDSALYLCASSRIVTGGTEAFFGQGTRLTVV.

V is TRBV7-8 and J is TRBJ1-4; TRBD1 agrees at 7 bases. Per the germline V gene, CDR1 is SGHVS and CDR2 is FQNEAQ. The CDR3 runs to 15 residues. V trimming: 5 bases; J trimming: 3 bases; junction bases outside the gene matches: 6. The CDR3 region is CASSAWDSSNEKLFF. For the CDR3, the DNA is TGTGCCAGCAGCGCCTGGGACAGCTCTAATGAAAAACTGTTTTTT. The variable domain in full, completed from reference TRBV7-8 and TRBJ1-4, reads GAGVSQSPRYKVAKRGQDVALRCDPISGHVSLFWYQQALGQGPEFLTYFQNEAQLDKSGLPSDRFFAERPEGSVSTLKIQRTQQEDSAVYLCASSAWDSSNEKLFFGSGTQLSVL.

The rearrangement links TRBV27 to TRBJ1-1; D gene ambiguous. Trimming stripped 4 bases from V and 2 bases from J, with 5 bases between. Germline V gene data show CDR1 as MNHEY and CDR2 as SMNVEV (reference sequence). The CDR3 has 12 residues. The chain's CDR3 is CASSSFNTEAFF. Written as DNA, the CDR3 is TGTGCCAGCAGTTCCTTTAACACTGAAGCTTTCTTT.

J is TRBJ2-1 and V is TRBV7-3, with a possible D match to TRBD2 (6 bases). Between the trimmed V and J ends, which lost 4 bases and 9 bases, there was a span of 19 bases. This CDR3 is 15 amino acids long. Per germline, CDR1 SGHTA and CDR2 FQGTGA. For the CDR3, the DNA is TGTGCCAGCAGCTCCCGGACTACCACCACCCCTGAGCAGTTCTTC. This codes for CASSSRTTTTPEQFF. The entire variable domain, with the rest obtained from reference TRBV7-3 and TRBJ2-1, is as follows: GAGVSQTPSNKVTEKGKYVELRCDPISGHTALYWYRQSLGQGPEFLIYFQGTGAADDSGLPNDRFFAVRPEGSVSTLKIQRTERGDSAVYLCASSSRTTTTPEQFFGPGTRLTVL.

The V and J genes are TRBV19 and TRBJ1-3, with 8 bases identical to TRBD1. Looked up from germline, CDR1 is LNHDA and CDR2 is SQIVND (reference sequence). V lost 7 bases, J lost 3 bases, and 8 bases stayed unmatched. The CDR3 extends over 15 amino acids. The CDR3, as DNA: TGTGCCAGTACCATAGGTGGGACAGGTGGAAACACCATATATTTT. It is translated as CASTIGGTGGNTIYF.

The chain employs TRBV19 and TRBJ2-7, with D perhaps matching TRBD1 (8 bases). CDR1 and CDR2 from the germline V gene are LNHDA and SQIVND (reference sequence). The CDR3 has 14 amino acids. Trimming removed 2 bases from V and 2 bases from J, with 10 bases in between. The CDR3 nucleotides are TGTGCCAGTAGTATAACAGGGGGGGCCTACGAGCAGTACTTC. Protein product: CASSITGGAYEQYF.

This chain joins TRBV28 and TRBJ2-5; 9 positions match TRBD2. Germline CDR1 is MDHEN and CDR2 is SYDVKM. CDR3 length equals 15 residues. V shed 4 bases, J shed 2 bases, and the junction held 5 bases outside the gene matches. For the CDR3, the DNA is TGTGCCAGCAGTTATATAGCGGGAGCACAAGAGACCCAGTACTTC. Its protein is CASSYIAGAQETQYF. The full variable domain, its missing parts supplied by reference TRBV28 and TRBJ2-5, is DVKVTQSSRYLVKRTGEKVFLECVQDMDHENMFWYRQDPGLGLRLIYFSYDVKMKEKGDIPEGYSVSREKKERFSLILESASTNQTSMYLCASSYIAGAQETQYFGPGTRLLVL.

This rearrangement joins TRBV5-1 to TRBJ2-7; 8 positions agree with TRBD1. The CDR3 runs to 14 residues. V lost 4 bases and J lost 6; bases outside the gene matches: 9. Per germline, CDR1 SGHRS and CDR2 YFSETQ. The DNA of the CDR3 is TGCGCCAGCAGCCGAGAGGACAGGGCCGGCGAGCAGTACTTC. Amino acids: CASSREDRAGEQYF.

This chain uses TRBV27 with TRBJ2-3, with 10 bases matching TRBD2. The CDR3 is 16 residues long. The germline V gene encodes CDR1 MNHEY and CDR2 SMNVEV (reference sequence). The trim removed 4 bases at V and 7 bases at J, leaving 11 bases unmatched. This CDR3 is CASSSTSGAGGYTQYF. The DNA of the CDR3 is TGTGCCAGCAGTTCAACTAGCGGGGCCGGGGGCTATACGCAGTATTTT.

This clone was counted a single time. The chain is built from TRBV28 and TRBJ2-7; D is ambiguous. Trimming shortened V by 0 bases and J by 0 bases, and 6 bases separated the two germline ends. This CDR3 has 14 residues. The germline gives CDR1 MDHEN, CDR2 SYDVKM. CDR3 sequence: CASSLWQISYEQYF. CDR3 nucleotide sequence: TGTGCCAGCAGTTTATGGCAGATCTCCTACGAGCAGTACTTC. The variable domain in full, completed from reference TRBV28 and TRBJ2-7, reads DVKVTQSSRYLVKRTGEKVFLECVQDMDHENMFWYRQDPGLGLRLIYFSYDVKMKEKGDIPEGYSVSREKKERFSLILESASTNQTSMYLCASSLWQISYEQYFGPGTRLTVT.

As concerns this clone: An end of the junction differs from the germline gene, which may be a read error. The chain links TRBV7-7 to TRBJ2-1; 12 bases map to TRBD2. The CDR3 is made up of 15 amino acids. The germline CDR1 and CDR2 sequences are SSHAT and FNYEAQ (reference sequence). This CDR3 is CASSLGLAGIDEQFF. As DNA, the CDR3 is TGTGCTAGCAGCTTGGGACTAGCGGGTATCGATGAGCAGTTCTTC.

V gene TRBV7-8 combines with J gene TRBJ1-5; D might be TRBD1 (6 bases). The CDR3 is made up of 15 amino acids. The ends were cut back, 3 bases at V and 4 bases at J, with 13 bases in the middle. Germline CDR1 reads SGHVS; CDR2 reads FQNEAQ. CDR3 nucleotide sequence: TGTGCCAGCAGCTTTGAGGGGGGGTGGAATCAGCCCCAGCATTTT. Amino acid sequence: CASSFEGGWNQPQHF.